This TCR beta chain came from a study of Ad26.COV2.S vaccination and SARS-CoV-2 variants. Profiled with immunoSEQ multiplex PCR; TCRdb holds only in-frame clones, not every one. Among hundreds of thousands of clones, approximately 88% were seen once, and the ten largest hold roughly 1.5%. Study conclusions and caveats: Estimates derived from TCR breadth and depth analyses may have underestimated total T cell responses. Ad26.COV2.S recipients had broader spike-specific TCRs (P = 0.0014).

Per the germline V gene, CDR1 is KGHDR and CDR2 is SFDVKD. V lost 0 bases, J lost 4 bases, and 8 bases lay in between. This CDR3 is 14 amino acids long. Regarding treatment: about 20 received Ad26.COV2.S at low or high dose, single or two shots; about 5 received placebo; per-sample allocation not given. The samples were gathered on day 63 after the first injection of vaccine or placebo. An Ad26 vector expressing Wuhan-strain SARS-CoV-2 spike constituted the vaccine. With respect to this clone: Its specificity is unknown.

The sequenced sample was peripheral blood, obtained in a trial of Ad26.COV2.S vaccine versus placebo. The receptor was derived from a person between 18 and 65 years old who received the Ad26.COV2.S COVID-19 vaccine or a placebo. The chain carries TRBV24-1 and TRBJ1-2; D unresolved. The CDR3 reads CATSDLLRTYGYTF. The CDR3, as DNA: TGTGCCACCAGTGATTTGTTACGGACCTATGGCTACACCTTC.